This T cell receptor beta chain was documented in a study of shared clonotypes between healthy human individuals. Points from the study as a whole: Incompleteness in sorted-subset sequencing, despite large depth, was shown by rarefaction. Specimens sampled were limited to blood, with tissue repertoires likely differing.

It was CD45RO-negative cells, positively selected for CCR7, that made up naive CD8 cells, with terminally differentiated effector memory CD45RA+ cells excluded. Germline assignment: CDR1 LNHNV and CDR2 YYDKDF (reference sequence). Trimming cost V 3 bases and J 1 base; bases outside gene matches: 3. The CDR3 extends over 14 amino acids. The sorted-subset replicate PCRs were given approximately 190 ng DNA, which is 27,000 or so T cell genomes. Per the original data handling: ImmunoSEQ junction-only sequences lacked quality scores, so their filtering differed. The repertoire was sequenced with immunoSEQ multiplex PCR; TCRdb's copy has only in-frame clones and lacks some. Clone size and V and J calls were adopted from that table, with D and trimming inferred from the DNA. The data hold about 650,000 clones, with 95% to 96% observed a single time. Notes on this clone: No antigen is known for it.

The sequence was obtained from a woman aged 25 to 39 in good health. The chain has TRBV15 and TRBJ2-7; 7 bases are a match to TRBD1. Sequences were obtained from naive CD8+ T cells sorted from blood. The DNA for the CDR3 is TGTGCCACCAGCAGGGACAGGTTTTCCTACGAGCAGTACTTC. Protein sequence: CATSRDRFSYEQYF.